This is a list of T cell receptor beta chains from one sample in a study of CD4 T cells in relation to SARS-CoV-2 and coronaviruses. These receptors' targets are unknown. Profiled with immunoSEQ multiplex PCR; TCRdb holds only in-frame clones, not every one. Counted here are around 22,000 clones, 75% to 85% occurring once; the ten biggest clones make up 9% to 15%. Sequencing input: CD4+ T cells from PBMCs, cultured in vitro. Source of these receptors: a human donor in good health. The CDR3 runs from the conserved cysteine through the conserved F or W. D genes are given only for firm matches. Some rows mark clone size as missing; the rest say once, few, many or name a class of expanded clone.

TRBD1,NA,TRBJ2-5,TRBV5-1,TGCGCCAGCGGGCCCCAGGGGGCTCGGCAAGAGACCCAGTACTTC,CASGPQGARQETQYF
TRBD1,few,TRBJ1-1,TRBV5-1,TGCGCCAGCAGCTCTACACAGGGGAAGGGCTTGAACACTGAAGCTTTCTTT,CASSSTQGKGLNTEAFF
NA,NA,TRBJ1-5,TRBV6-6,TGTGCCAGCAGTTACCCCGAGCGGGGGGGCAATCAGCCCCAGCATTTT,CASSYPERGGNQPQHF
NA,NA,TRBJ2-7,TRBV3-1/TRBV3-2,TGTGCCAGCAGCCAAGTTTTAGGCGAATACGGGGAGCAGTACTTC,CASSQVLGEYGEQYF
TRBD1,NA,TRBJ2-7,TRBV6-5,TGTGCCAGCAGTTACACCCTAGGGGGCCACTACGAGCAGTACTTC,CASSYTLGGHYEQYF
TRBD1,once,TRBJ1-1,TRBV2,TGTGCCAGCAGTGCGGGACAGGCTTCGGTCACTGAAGCTTTCTTT,CASSAGQASVTEAFF
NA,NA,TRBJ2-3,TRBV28,TGTGCCAGCAGTTTATCACAGGCCGCCACAGATACGCAGTATTTT,CASSLSQAATDTQYF
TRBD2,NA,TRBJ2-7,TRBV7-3,TGTGCCAGCAGCCTAAGTAGCGGGAGTGACGAGCAGTACTTC,CASSLSSGSDEQYF
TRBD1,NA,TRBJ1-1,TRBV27,TGTGCCAGCAGTTTGACAGGGGATGAAGCTTTCTTT,CASSLTGDEAFF
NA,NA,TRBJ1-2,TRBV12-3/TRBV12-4,TGTGCCAGCAGTTTAAGCCTTGGCGGCTACACCTTC,CASSLSLGGYTF
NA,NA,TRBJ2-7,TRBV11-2,TGTGCCAGCAGCTTAGTCGGCAAGGGGACCTACGAGCAGTACTTC,CASSLVGKGTYEQYF
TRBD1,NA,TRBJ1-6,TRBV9,TGTGCCAGCAGCGGAGACAGGGTTGGTTCACCCCTCCACTTT,CASSGDRVGSPLHF
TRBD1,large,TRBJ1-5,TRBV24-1,TGTGCCACCAGTGGGGGGACAGGGACCTATGGCAATCAGCCCCAGCATTTT,CATSGGTGTYGNQPQHF
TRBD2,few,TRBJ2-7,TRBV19,TGTGCCAGTGGGACTAGCGGGAGTTTGGCCTACGAGCAGTACTTC,CASGTSGSLAYEQYF
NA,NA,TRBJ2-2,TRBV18,TGTGCCAGCTCACCACCGGCAGCTTCCGGGGAGCTGTTTTTT,CASSPPAASGELFF
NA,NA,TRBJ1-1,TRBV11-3,TGTGCCAGCAGCGGGGTGGGGAACACTGAAGCTTTCTTT,CASSGVGNTEAFF
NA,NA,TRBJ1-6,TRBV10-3,TGTGCCATCAGTGATATGAGCTCCTATAATTCACCCCTCCACTTT,CAISDMSSYNSPLHF
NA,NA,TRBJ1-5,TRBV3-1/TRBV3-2,TGTGCCAGCAGCCCCTCAGGCAATCAGCCCCAGCATTTT,CASSPSGNQPQHF
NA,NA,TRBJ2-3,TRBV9,TGTGCCAGCAGCGTATTGGGGGCAGATACGCAGTATTTT,CASSVLGADTQYF
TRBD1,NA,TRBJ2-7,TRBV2,TGTGCCACCAAAAAAGACAGGGAGAACGAGCAGTACTTC,CATKKDRENEQYF
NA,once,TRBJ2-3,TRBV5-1,TGCGCCAGCAGCTTGGCAGATACGCAGTATTTT,CASSLADTQYF
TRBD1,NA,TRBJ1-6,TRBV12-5,TGTGCTAGTGGAACCACAGGGGCCTTCGGATCACCCCTCCACTTT,CASGTTGAFGSPLHF
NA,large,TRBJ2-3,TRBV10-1,TGCGCCAGCAGTGAAAACCCGACAGATACGCAGTATTTT,CASSENPTDTQYF
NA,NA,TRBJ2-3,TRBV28,TGTGCCAGCAGTCCCGACAGGCGATCCACAGATACGCAGTATTTT,CASSPDRRSTDTQYF
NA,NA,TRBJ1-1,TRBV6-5,TGTGCCAGCAGTTACTCCGCGGGGCTTAGGACTGAAGCTTTCTTT,CASSYSAGLRTEAFF
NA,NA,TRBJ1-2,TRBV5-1,TGCGCCAGCAGCTTGGACAGGAACTATGGCTACACCTTC,CASSLDRNYGYTF
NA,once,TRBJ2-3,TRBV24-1,TGTGCCACCAGTGATTTAACCCGCGGAACCTTAGATACGCAGTATTTT,CATSDLTRGTLDTQYF
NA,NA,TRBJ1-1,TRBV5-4,TGTGCCAGCAGCAGGGGGGTGAACACTGAAGCTTTCTTT,CASSRGVNTEAFF
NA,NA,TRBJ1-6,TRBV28,TGTGCCAGCAGTCCCCCACGAGGCAGGGGTTCTGGGTTATCACCCCTCCACTTT,CASSPPRGRGSGLSPLHF
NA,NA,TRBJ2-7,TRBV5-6,TGTGCCAGCACCGGCCGGACAGACTACGAGCAGTACTTC,CASTGRTDYEQYF
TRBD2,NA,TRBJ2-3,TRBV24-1,TGTGCCAGCAGGACTAGAAATTTAGATACGCAGTATTTT,CASRTRNLDTQYF
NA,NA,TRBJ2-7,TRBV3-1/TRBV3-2,TGTGCCAGCAGCCAAGGGTCGGCAGAGCAGTACTTC,CASSQGSAEQYF
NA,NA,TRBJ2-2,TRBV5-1,TGCGCCAGCAGCTTGGCGCGGGGGCACACCGGGGAGCTGTTTTTT,CASSLARGHTGELFF
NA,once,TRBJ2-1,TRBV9,TGTGCCAGCAGCGTAGAGTCTTACGGGTCCTGGCCCTACAATGAGCAGTTCTTC,CASSVESYGSWPYNEQFF
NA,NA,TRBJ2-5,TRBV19,TGTGCCAGTAGTGGGGGGCGGGAGACCCAGTACTTC,CASSGGRETQYF